The 16 T cell receptor beta chains below come from one sample, sequenced in a study of cytomegalovirus exposure and HLA in healthy donors. Some clones are missing from TCRdb's copy, which holds only in-frame ones; the method was immunoSEQ multiplex PCR. The sample lists over 250,000 clones, 70% to 90% occurring once. Material for sequencing was PBMCs. The receptors stem from a woman younger than 30 in good health and CMV-seronegative.

This chain connects TRBV6-1 to TRBJ2-7; the match to TRBD1 covers 10 bases. Germline trimming cut 1 base from V and 5 bases from J; bases unmatched to any gene: 8. Germline V gene lookup returns CDR1 MNHNS and CDR2 SASEGT. This CDR3 spans 16 amino acids. CDR3 DNA: TGTGCCAGCAGTGAAGTTGGGACAGGGGAGGATAACGAGCAGTACTTC. Its translation is CASSEVGTGEDNEQYF.

This chain links TRBV27 with TRBJ1-1; 7 bases fit TRBD1. From germline, CDR1 is MNHEY and CDR2 SMNVEV (reference sequence). The CDR3 spans 14 residues. Germline trimming cut 8 bases from V and 1 base from J; bases unmatched to any gene: 7. The CDR3 coding sequence is TGTGCCAGCGGTTGGACAGGCTCGAACACTGAAGCTTTCTTT. It specifies CASGWTGSNTEAFF.

This clone has a single count. The rearrangement joins TRBV9 to TRBJ1-3, with D unclear. The CDR3 is 14 residues long. Trimming cost V 3 bases and J 0 bases, with 7 bases left between them. The germline V gene has CDR1 SGDLS and CDR2 YYNGEE. Written as DNA, the CDR3 is TGTGCCAGCAGCGACAGTATCTCTGGAAACACCATATATTTT. Translating it yields CASSDSISGNTIYF.

This chain uses TRBV6-5 with TRBJ2-7; perhaps TRBD2 as D (6 bases). Trimming pared 2 bases from V and 6 bases from J, leaving 8 bases between. The CDR3 sequence is 12 residues long. The germline CDR1 and CDR2 sequences are MNHEY and SVGAGI. The CDR3 DNA sequence: TGTGCCAGCAGTTACCGGGACTCCGAGCAGTACTTC. Its translation: CASSYRDSEQYF.

The rearrangement links TRBV5-1 to TRBJ1-5, with D perhaps TRBD1 (6 bases). Trimming took 0 bases from V and 7 from J, leaving 8 bases between them. The CDR3 loop spans 13 amino acids. CDR1 is SGHRS and CDR2 is YFSETQ in the germline V gene. The CDR3 bases are TGCGCCAGCAGCTTGGCAGGGGAACAGCCCCAGCATTTT. Its translation is CASSLAGEQPQHF.

The J gene is TRBJ2-7, the V gene TRBV6-5, with a weak D call TRBD1 (6 bases). Germline assignment: CDR1 MNHEY and CDR2 SVGAGI. The CDR3 sequence is 16 residues long. Deletions cut 0 bases from V and 0 bases from J, with 12 bases between. CDR3 in amino acids: CASSYSKTGFSYEQYF. The CDR3 DNA reads TGTGCCAGCAGTTACTCGAAAACAGGGTTCTCCTACGAGCAGTACTTC.

As regards this clone: Other DNA sequences in the same sample also yield this CDR3. This chain uses TRBV9 with TRBJ2-5; tentatively, D is TRBD1 (6 bases). V was cut by 0 bases and J by 5 bases, with 17 bases left in between. Looked up from germline, CDR1 is SGDLS and CDR2 is YYNGEE. The CDR3 loop spans 16 amino acids. CDR3 sequence: CASSVAQDRGLETQYF. The CDR3 bases are TGTGCCAGCAGCGTAGCTCAGGACAGAGGGCTTGAGACCCAGTACTTC. Drawing the rest from reference TRBV9 and TRBJ2-5, the complete variable domain is DSGVTQTPKHLITATGQRVTLRCSPRSGDLSVYWYQQSLDQGLQFLIQYYNGEERAKGNILERFSAQQFPDLHSELNLSSLELGDSALYFCASSVAQDRGLETQYFGPGTRLLVL.

V is TRBV27 and J is TRBJ2-7; TRBD1 agrees at 7 bases. Losses at the gene ends were 4 bases for V and 4 bases for J; bases not matched to a gene: 7. CDR3 length: 14 amino acids. Germline V CDR1 and CDR2: MNHEY, SMNVEV (reference sequence). The CDR3 spells CASSSPGQHYEQYF. As DNA, the CDR3 is TGTGCCAGCAGTTCTCCGGGACAGCATTACGAGCAGTACTTC.

This chain links TRBV9 with TRBJ1-1; 8 bases map to TRBD1. The CDR3 has 15 residues. The junction had 7 bases not matched to a gene; V was cut back by 4 bases and J by 2 bases. Germline assignment: CDR1 SGDLS and CDR2 YYNGEE. The CDR3 spells CASSPRTGLNTEAFF. CDR3 nucleotides: TGTGCCAGCAGCCCTCGGACAGGGCTAAACACTGAAGCTTTCTTT.

This sequence joins TRBV6-4 and TRBJ2-3, with 9 bases aligning to TRBD2. CDR1 and CDR2 from the germline V gene are MRHNA and SNTAGT. CDR3 length equals 17 residues. J was trimmed by 6 bases and V by 4 bases; bases with no gene match: 14. The CDR3 bases are TGTGCCAGCAGTGCCCATTTTGGCGGGAGGGCCTCGGATACGCAGTATTTT. It codes for CASSAHFGGRASDTQYF.

V usage is TRBV11-1 and J usage is TRBJ2-1; 10 bases line up with TRBD2. The J segment lost 12 bases and the V segment lost 2 bases, leaving 10 bases of the junction unmatched. Looked up from germline, CDR1 is SGHAT and CDR2 is FQDESV (reference sequence). CDR3 length: 15 residues. In DNA form, the CDR3 reads TGTGCCAGCAGCTTAACACTCAGCGGGGGGGAAGGGCAGTTCTTC. It translates to CASSLTLSGGEGQFF.

The J gene is TRBJ1-2, the V gene TRBV6-5; 9 bases align to TRBD1. CDR1 is MNHEY, CDR2 SVGAGI, per germline. With V trimmed by 6 bases and J by 10 bases, 9 bases remained unmatched. There are 13 residues in the CDR3. The CDR3 nucleotides are TGTGCCAGCAGCTCCATCCGGGACAGGGACTACACCTTC. It yields the protein CASSSIRDRDYTF.

For this clone: A much more abundant neighbour one base away suggests this may be a read error. This chain links TRBV7-6 with TRBJ2-7; TRBD1 matches 8 bases. The V and J ends lost 5 bases and 5 bases, in that order; junction bases with no gene match: 2. Germline loops: CDR1 SGHVS, CDR2 FNYEAQ. This CDR3 has 12 amino acids. CDR3 in DNA: TGTGCCAGCAGCCCGGGACAGGACGAGCAGTACTTC. Encoded protein: CASSPGQDEQYF.

This clone was observed a single time. The rearrangement links TRBV30 to TRBJ2-5; 8 bases are a match to TRBD2. CDR3 size: 13 residues. The germline V gene encodes CDR1 GTSNPN and CDR2 SVGIG (reference sequence). V lost 3 bases, J lost 8 bases, and 8 bases stayed unmatched. The CDR3 DNA reads TGTGCCTGGAGGAGGGCGGGAGGCCCAACCCAGTACTTC. This gives the protein CAWRRAGGPTQYF.

The chain joins TRBV4-1 to TRBJ2-7; D is possibly TRBD1 (5 bases). V lost 6 bases and J 9 bases, leaving 18 bases between the germline ends. The CDR3 covers 13 residues. Germline CDR1 is MGHRA and CDR2 is YSYEKL. The CDR3 DNA is TGCGCCAGCAGTTTCGACAGTTCGGGCGGGCAGTACTTC. It specifies CASSFDSSGGQYF.

This chain connects TRBV6-6 to TRBJ2-1; possibly TRBD1 for D (6 bases). This CDR3 is 14 amino acids long. CDR1 is MNHNY, CDR2 SVGAGI, per germline (reference sequence). V shed 7 bases and J shed 6 bases, with 16 bases lying between them. The CDR3 sequence: CASTQGGMSNEQFF. The CDR3 bases are TGTGCCAGCACCCAAGGGGGTATGAGCAATGAGCAGTTCTTC.